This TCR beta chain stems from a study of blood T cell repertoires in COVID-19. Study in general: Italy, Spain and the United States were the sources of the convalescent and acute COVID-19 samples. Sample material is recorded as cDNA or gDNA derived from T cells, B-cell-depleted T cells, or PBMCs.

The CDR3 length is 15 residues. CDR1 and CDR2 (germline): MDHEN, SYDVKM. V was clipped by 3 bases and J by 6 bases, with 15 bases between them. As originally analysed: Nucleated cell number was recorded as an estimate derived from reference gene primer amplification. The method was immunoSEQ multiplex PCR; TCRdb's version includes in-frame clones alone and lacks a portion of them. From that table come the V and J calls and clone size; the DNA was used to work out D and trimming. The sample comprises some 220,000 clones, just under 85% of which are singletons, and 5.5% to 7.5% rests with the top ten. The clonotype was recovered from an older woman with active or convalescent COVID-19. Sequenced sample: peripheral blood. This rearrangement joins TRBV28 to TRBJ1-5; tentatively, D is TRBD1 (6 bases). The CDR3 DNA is TGTGCCAGCAGTTTCTTGTTGGGGGCCATTCAGCCCCAGCATTTT. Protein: CASSFLLGAIQPQHF.